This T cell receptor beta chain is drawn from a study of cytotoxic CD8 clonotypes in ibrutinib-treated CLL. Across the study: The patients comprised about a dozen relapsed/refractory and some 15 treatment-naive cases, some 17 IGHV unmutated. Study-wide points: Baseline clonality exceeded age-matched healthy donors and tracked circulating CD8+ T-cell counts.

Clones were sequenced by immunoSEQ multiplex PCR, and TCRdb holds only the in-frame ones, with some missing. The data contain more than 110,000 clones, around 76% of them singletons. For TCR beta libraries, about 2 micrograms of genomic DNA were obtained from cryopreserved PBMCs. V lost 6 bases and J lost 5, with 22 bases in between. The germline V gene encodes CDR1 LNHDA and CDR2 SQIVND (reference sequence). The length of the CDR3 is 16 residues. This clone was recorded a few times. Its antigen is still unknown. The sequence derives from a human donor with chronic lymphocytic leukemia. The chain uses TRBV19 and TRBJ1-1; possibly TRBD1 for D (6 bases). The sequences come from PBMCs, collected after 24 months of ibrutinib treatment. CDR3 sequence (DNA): TGTGCCAGTAGCCTACTCCCAGGGGAGGGTTGGACTGAAGCTTTCTTT. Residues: CASSLLPGEGWTEAFF.